This record covers a single TCR beta chain. The data were produced by immunoSEQ multiplex PCR, yet TCRdb's version contains in-frame clones alone and is incomplete. The sample has 200,000 to 250,000 clones; approximately 86% are singletons. Germline loops: CDR1 LNHDA, CDR2 SQIVND (reference sequence). The V end was cut by 6 bases, the J end by 12 bases, with 15 bases between. This CDR3 is built from 13 residues. This specimen belongs to a study of blood T cell repertoires in COVID-19. The chain carries TRBV19 and TRBJ2-6; no firm D call. The clonotype originates from a middle-aged woman with acute COVID-19. The sample taken for sequencing was PBMCs or T cells enriched from blood (not recorded which). DNA for the CDR3: TGTGCCAGTAGCCCGTACGGAGCTGGCGTCCTGACTTTC. Translating it yields CASSPYGAGVLTF.